A selection of T cell receptor beta chains follows, all from one sample in a study of shared clonotypes between healthy human individuals. The table came from immunoSEQ multiplex PCR; TCRdb's copy has only in-frame clones and leaves some out. Here the sample spans some 2 million clones, approximately 94% being singletons. Material: naive CD8+ T cells sorted from blood. These TCRs come from a young man in good health. The CDR3 runs from the conserved cysteine through the conserved F or W. A D gene is named only where the DNA matches it firmly. Some rows have no size entry. The others give once, few or many, or a class for an expanded clone.

J gene: TRBJ2-7
D gene: TRBD2
V gene: TRBV6-5
clone size: -
CDR3 DNA: TGTGCCAGCAGTTACATTAGCGGGGACGAGCAGTACTTC
CDR3 protein: CASSYISGDEQYF

J gene: TRBJ2-2
D gene: TRBD2
V gene: TRBV4-1
clone size: -
CDR3 DNA: TGCGCCAGCAGCCAGACATCCCCCCCGTTTCCGGGAGGCAACACCGGGGAGCTGTTTTTT
CDR3 protein: CASSQTSPPFPGGNTGELFF

J gene: TRBJ1-6
D gene: -
V gene: TRBV7-8
clone size: few
CDR3 DNA: TGTGCCAGCAGCCCGTGGACAGAGAATTCACCCCTCCACTTT
CDR3 protein: CASSPWTENSPLHF

J gene: TRBJ2-2
D gene: -
V gene: TRBV27
clone size: -
CDR3 DNA: TGTGCCAGCACCTGGTCGGACACCGGGGAGCTGTTTTTT
CDR3 protein: CASTWSDTGELFF

J gene: TRBJ1-3
D gene: -
V gene: TRBV6-1
clone size: -
CDR3 DNA: TGTGCCAGCATATTGCGGGCCCGGAGTGGAAACACCATATATTTT
CDR3 protein: CASILRARSGNTIYF

J gene: TRBJ2-2
D gene: -
V gene: TRBV4-3
clone size: -
CDR3 DNA: TGCGCCAGCAGCCAAGAGCAGGCCACCGGGGAGCTGTTTTTT
CDR3 protein: CASSQEQATGELFF

J gene: TRBJ2-1
D gene: -
V gene: TRBV30
clone size: -
CDR3 DNA: TGTGCCTGGAGTGTACTCGGTGAGCAGTTCTTC
CDR3 protein: CAWSVLGEQFF

J gene: TRBJ2-7
D gene: -
V gene: TRBV7-9
clone size: -
CDR3 DNA: TGTGCCAGCAGCAAGTCGGGAGTAATCTACGAGCAGTACTTC
CDR3 protein: CASSKSGVIYEQYF

J gene: TRBJ1-5
D gene: TRBD1
V gene: TRBV7-9
clone size: -
CDR3 DNA: TGTGCCAGCAGCCTAACAGGGGGCAGGGATCAGCCCCAGCATTTT
CDR3 protein: CASSLTGGRDQPQHF

J gene: TRBJ2-7
D gene: TRBD2
V gene: TRBV13
clone size: once
CDR3 DNA: TGTGCCAGCAGCTTCGAGCGGGAGGGCCCAAGGAACGAGCAGTACTTC
CDR3 protein: CASSFEREGPRNEQYF

J gene: TRBJ1-1
D gene: -
V gene: TRBV14
clone size: -
CDR3 DNA: TGTGCCAGCAGTCCCGATACCGAGACGGTGAACACTGAAGCTTTCTTT
CDR3 protein: CASSPDTETVNTEAFF

J gene: TRBJ1-2
D gene: -
V gene: TRBV9
clone size: -
CDR3 DNA: TGTGCCAGCAGCTCTCCCCTCGGACACCGCGGGGGCTACACCTTC
CDR3 protein: CASSSPLGHRGGYTF

J gene: TRBJ2-7
D gene: -
V gene: TRBV28
clone size: -
CDR3 DNA: TGTGCCAGCAGTTTATCCGCGACGCCCCTTTACGAGCAGTACTTC
CDR3 protein: CASSLSATPLYEQYF

J gene: TRBJ2-5
D gene: -
V gene: TRBV9
clone size: -
CDR3 DNA: TGTGCCAGCAGCGTAGAGGGACCACTTGTGGGGGAGACCCAGTACTTC
CDR3 protein: CASSVEGPLVGETQYF

J gene: TRBJ2-5
D gene: TRBD2
V gene: TRBV7-6
clone size: -
CDR3 DNA: TGTGCCAGCAGCTCGCCGGGAGGGGGAGAGACCCAGTACTTC
CDR3 protein: CASSSPGGGETQYF

J gene: TRBJ1-5
D gene: TRBD1
V gene: TRBV5-1
clone size: -
CDR3 DNA: TGCGCCAGCGCCCTTGAGACAGGGGTGATGCCCCAGCATTTT
CDR3 protein: CASALETGVMPQHF

J gene: TRBJ1-1
D gene: TRBD1
V gene: TRBV7-9
clone size: -
CDR3 DNA: TGTGCCAGCAGCTTCCCTAGGACAGGGAGGGCCACTGAAGCTTTCTTT
CDR3 protein: CASSFPRTGRATEAFF

J gene: TRBJ1-1
D gene: TRBD1
V gene: TRBV11-2
clone size: -
CDR3 DNA: TGTGCCAGCACACACAACCTACCCGGGACAGGGCCGAACACTGAAGCTTTCTTT
CDR3 protein: CASTHNLPGTGPNTEAFF

J gene: TRBJ2-7
D gene: TRBD2
V gene: TRBV14
clone size: -
CDR3 DNA: TGTGCCAGCAGCCAAGATCGGGAGGGGCGAAGCTACGAGCAGTACTTC
CDR3 protein: CASSQDREGRSYEQYF

J gene: TRBJ2-7
D gene: -
V gene: TRBV6-5
clone size: once
CDR3 DNA: TGTGCCAGCAGTTCCCTTGGAGACGAGCAGTACTTC
CDR3 protein: CASSSLGDEQYF

J gene: TRBJ2-2
D gene: TRBD2
V gene: TRBV28
clone size: -
CDR3 DNA: TGTGCCAGCAGTTTCTCGGGGGGCACCGGGGAGCTGTTTTTT
CDR3 protein: CASSFSGGTGELFF

J gene: TRBJ2-2
D gene: -
V gene: TRBV7-2
clone size: -
CDR3 DNA: TGTGCCAGCAGCTTCGCTGCGAACACCGGGGAGCTGTTTTTT
CDR3 protein: CASSFAANTGELFF

J gene: TRBJ2-7
D gene: -
V gene: TRBV6-5
clone size: -
CDR3 DNA: TGTGCCAGCAGTTACAATGGCCACTCAGGGGAGCAGTACTTC
CDR3 protein: CASSYNGHSGEQYF

J gene: TRBJ2-7
D gene: -
V gene: TRBV11-2
clone size: once
CDR3 DNA: TGTGCCAGCAGCAGCTTGAACCGTACCGAGCAGTACTTC
CDR3 protein: CASSSLNRTEQYF

J gene: TRBJ2-7
D gene: -
V gene: TRBV7-8
clone size: -
CDR3 DNA: TGTGCCAGCAGCTTACCCGTGACAGGGACTTTCTACGAGCAGTACTTC
CDR3 protein: CASSLPVTGTFYEQYF

J gene: TRBJ2-2
D gene: -
V gene: TRBV9
clone size: -
CDR3 DNA: TGTGCCAGCAGCCGGTCGGGAGACGGGGAGCTGTTTTTT
CDR3 protein: CASSRSGDGELFF

J gene: TRBJ2-3
D gene: -
V gene: TRBV6-1
clone size: -
CDR3 DNA: TGTGCCAGCAGTGAAGTTTCTCCAGGAGCCGTGGTCGGAGGCACAGATACGCAGTATTTT
CDR3 protein: CASSEVSPGAVVGGTDTQYF

J gene: TRBJ2-3
D gene: -
V gene: TRBV7-2
clone size: -
CDR3 DNA: TGTGCCAGCAGCCCTATTGTTCGTGCAGATACGCAGTATTTT
CDR3 protein: CASSPIVRADTQYF

J gene: TRBJ2-1
D gene: TRBD2
V gene: TRBV25-1
clone size: -
CDR3 DNA: TGTGCCAGCAGTGAGGGGGGGACTGAGTACAATGAGCAGTTCTTC
CDR3 protein: CASSEGGTEYNEQFF

J gene: TRBJ2-7
D gene: -
V gene: TRBV19
clone size: -
CDR3 DNA: TGTGCCAGTAGTATCGGTAGTCCCTACGAGCAGTACTTC
CDR3 protein: CASSIGSPYEQYF

J gene: TRBJ2-2
D gene: TRBD1
V gene: TRBV5-4
clone size: -
CDR3 DNA: TGTGCCAGCAGCTTGTACGGGACAGGGGTAGGCACCGGGGAGCTGTTTTTT
CDR3 protein: CASSLYGTGVGTGELFF

J gene: TRBJ2-7
D gene: -
V gene: TRBV5-4
clone size: -
CDR3 DNA: TGTGCCAGCAGCTTGTCGCAGGCTCCCTACGAGCAGTACTTC
CDR3 protein: CASSLSQAPYEQYF

J gene: TRBJ2-1
D gene: TRBD1
V gene: TRBV30
clone size: -
CDR3 DNA: TGTGCCTGGGCGACAGGGGAGAGGGACAATGAGCAGTTCTTC
CDR3 protein: CAWATGERDNEQFF

J gene: TRBJ2-1
D gene: -
V gene: TRBV19
clone size: -
CDR3 DNA: TGTGCCAGTAGTATAGCGCTAGTATCGTACAATGAGCAGTTCTTC
CDR3 protein: CASSIALVSYNEQFF

J gene: TRBJ1-1
D gene: -
V gene: TRBV5-8
clone size: -
CDR3 DNA: TGTGCCAGCACCGTGACTGAGAACACTGAAGCTTTCTTT
CDR3 protein: CASTVTENTEAFF

J gene: TRBJ2-7
D gene: -
V gene: TRBV11-2
clone size: -
CDR3 DNA: TGTGCCAGCAGCCCCGGATCAACGCCTCTGGCCTACGAGCAGTACTTC
CDR3 protein: CASSPGSTPLAYEQYF

J gene: TRBJ2-1
D gene: -
V gene: TRBV6-5
clone size: -
CDR3 DNA: TGTGCCAGCGGGTTCGGGACGCTCAATGAGCAGTTCTTC
CDR3 protein: CASGFGTLNEQFF

J gene: TRBJ1-3
D gene: -
V gene: TRBV19
clone size: -
CDR3 DNA: TGTGCCAGTAGTGTGGAGGTCTCTGGAAACACCATATATTTT
CDR3 protein: CASSVEVSGNTIYF

J gene: TRBJ2-3
D gene: -
V gene: TRBV7-8
clone size: -
CDR3 DNA: TGTGCCAGCAGCAGAAGCGGCACAGATACGCAGTATTTT
CDR3 protein: CASSRSGTDTQYF

J gene: TRBJ2-7
D gene: TRBD1
V gene: TRBV27
clone size: -
CDR3 DNA: TGTGCCAGCAGTTTATGGGGGACAGGGACCTACGAGCAGTACTTC
CDR3 protein: CASSLWGTGTYEQYF

J gene: TRBJ1-1
D gene: -
V gene: TRBV19
clone size: few
CDR3 DNA: TGTGCCAGTGAAGAGAACACTGAAGCTTTCTTT
CDR3 protein: CASEENTEAFF

J gene: TRBJ1-4
D gene: TRBD1
V gene: TRBV7-9
clone size: -
CDR3 DNA: TGTGCCAGCAGCTTAGCAGGGACAGGGAATGATGTACGGGAAAAACTGTTTTTT
CDR3 protein: CASSLAGTGNDVREKLFF

J gene: TRBJ2-7
D gene: -
V gene: TRBV5-1
clone size: -
CDR3 DNA: TGCGCCAGCAGCTTGGGGATCGGGCAGGGAGCCTACGAGCAGTACTTC
CDR3 protein: CASSLGIGQGAYEQYF

J gene: TRBJ2-3
D gene: TRBD2
V gene: TRBV9
clone size: -
CDR3 DNA: TGTGCCAGCAGCTACGGACTAGCGGGACCCACAGATACGCAGTATTTT
CDR3 protein: CASSYGLAGPTDTQYF

J gene: TRBJ2-7
D gene: TRBD2
V gene: TRBV25-1
clone size: -
CDR3 DNA: TGTGCCAGCAGTGAATATGAGGGAGGGAGATACGAGCAGTACTTC
CDR3 protein: CASSEYEGGRYEQYF

J gene: TRBJ1-1
D gene: -
V gene: TRBV5-6
clone size: -
CDR3 DNA: TGTGCCAGCAGGGGGGATACGGGGCAAGCTTTCTTT
CDR3 protein: CASRGDTGQAFF

J gene: TRBJ2-7
D gene: -
V gene: TRBV13
clone size: -
CDR3 DNA: TGTGCCAGCAGCTATAACGTCGTGCAGGAGCCCTACGAGCAGTACTTC
CDR3 protein: CASSYNVVQEPYEQYF

J gene: TRBJ2-7
D gene: -
V gene: TRBV11-2
clone size: once
CDR3 DNA: TGTGCCAGCAGCTTAGTACGGGGACCTCTACGCGAGCAGTACTTC
CDR3 protein: CASSLVRGPLREQYF

J gene: TRBJ1-3
D gene: -
V gene: TRBV5-4
clone size: -
CDR3 DNA: TGTGCCAGCAGCTCGCACCCTGGAAACACCATATATTTT
CDR3 protein: CASSSHPGNTIYF

J gene: TRBJ1-1
D gene: -
V gene: TRBV2
clone size: -
CDR3 DNA: TGTGCCAGCACCAGTAGGATGAACACTGAAGCTTTCTTT
CDR3 protein: CASTSRMNTEAFF

J gene: TRBJ2-7
D gene: -
V gene: TRBV5-1
clone size: -
CDR3 DNA: TGCGCCAGCAGCTTGGAAGGGGGGGTACACGAGCAGTACTTC
CDR3 protein: CASSLEGGVHEQYF

J gene: TRBJ2-1
D gene: -
V gene: TRBV9
clone size: -
CDR3 DNA: TGTGCCAGCAGCGTAGATATCGAGCGCGATTACAATGAGCAGTTCTTC
CDR3 protein: CASSVDIERDYNEQFF

J gene: TRBJ2-7
D gene: TRBD2
V gene: TRBV27
clone size: -
CDR3 DNA: TGTGCCAGCAGTTTAACTAGCGGGGGAGGCTACGAGCAGTACTTC
CDR3 protein: CASSLTSGGGYEQYF

J gene: TRBJ2-1
D gene: -
V gene: TRBV28
clone size: -
CDR3 DNA: TGTGCCAGCAGTTTGGGGGGTGAGCAGTTCTTC
CDR3 protein: CASSLGGEQFF

J gene: TRBJ2-7
D gene: -
V gene: TRBV2
clone size: -
CDR3 DNA: TGTGCCAGCACCTCATCCGGGACGGAGAAGAACGAGCAGTACTTC
CDR3 protein: CASTSSGTEKNEQYF

J gene: TRBJ2-7
D gene: -
V gene: TRBV11-2
clone size: -
CDR3 DNA: TGTGCCAGCAGCTTAGTGTACAGTACCTACGAGCAGTACTTC
CDR3 protein: CASSLVYSTYEQYF

J gene: TRBJ2-7
D gene: -
V gene: TRBV5-4
clone size: -
CDR3 DNA: TGTGCCAGCAGCTCCCCGCAAGGGAAGGCGGCATACGAGCAGTACTTC
CDR3 protein: CASSSPQGKAAYEQYF